These 7 T cell receptor beta chains share one sample of origin, sequenced in a study of shared clonotypes between healthy human individuals. Sequencing used immunoSEQ multiplex PCR; TCRdb keeps in-frame clones, though not all of them. The table records about 2.4 million clones, approximately 93% of them present only once. Sequences were obtained from naive CD4+ T cells from PBMCs. As for subset: CD45RA+ positively selected. Receptor source: a man in his late teens or twenties in good health. Some clones in this sample may be carry-over from other donors' samples.

V is TRBV28 and J is TRBJ2-1; TRBD2 aligns across 11 bases. The CDR3 is 15 amino acids. From germline, CDR1 is MDHEN and CDR2 SYDVKM. The V gene end was trimmed by 7 bases and the J gene end by 15 bases; junction bases not matched to a gene: 17. The CDR3 bases are TGTGCCAGCACCCCGCCGGGGGGACTAGCGGCGGCGAGGTTCTTC. The encoded protein is CASTPPGGLAAARFF.

With respect to this clone: The identical CDR3 is also encoded by other nucleotide sequences in the sample. V usage is TRBV5-6 and J usage is TRBJ1-3; maybe TRBD1 (5 bases). The CDR3 length is 14 residues. Per germline, CDR1 SGHDT and CDR2 YYEEEE. The ends were cut back, 4 bases at V and 2 bases at J, with 10 bases in the middle. DNA for the CDR3: TGTGCCAGCAGCCTCCGGACACCTGGAAACACCATATATTTT. Amino acid sequence: CASSLRTPGNTIYF.

Concerning this clone: Other DNA sequences in the same sample also yield this CDR3. The chain links TRBV4-2 to TRBJ2-3; 8 bases fit TRBD2. The length of the CDR3 is 17 residues. Germline CDR1 LGHNA, CDR2 YNFKEQ. V lost 0 bases, J lost 0 bases, and 5 bases stayed unmatched. CDR3: CASSQDPSGPSTDTQYF. The DNA for the CDR3 is TGTGCCAGCAGCCAAGATCCTAGCGGGCCTAGCACAGATACGCAGTATTTT.

V and J are TRBV11-1 and TRBJ2-7, with 8 positions matching TRBD2. Germline V gene sequence: CDR1 SGHAT, CDR2 FQDESV (reference sequence). CDR3 size: 16 residues. With V trimmed by 5 bases and J by 1 base, 10 bases remained unmatched. The CDR3 DNA reads TGTGCCAGCAGCGGGATCCGGGGACTAGGGTCCTACGAGCAGTACTTC. Translation gives CASSGIRGLGSYEQYF.

The rearrangement links TRBV28 to TRBJ2-7; possibly TRBD1 for D (6 bases). This CDR3 is built from 16 residues. CDR1 and CDR2 (germline): MDHEN, SYDVKM. V lost 5 bases, J lost 3 bases, and 20 bases lay in between. The DNA for the CDR3 is TGTGCCAGCAGTCCCATAGGCAGTGACAGGAGCTACGAGCAGTACTTC. Translation: CASSPIGSDRSYEQYF.

The chain uses TRBV15 and TRBJ1-2; 9 positions match TRBD1. The ends lost 4 bases at V and 4 bases at J; junction bases unmatched: 7. Germline-derived CDR1 and CDR2 are LNHNV and YYDKDF (reference sequence). This CDR3 has 15 amino acids. The CDR3 here is CATSTLRDRAYGYTF. In nucleotides, the CDR3 is TGTGCCACCAGCACACTCCGGGACAGGGCCTATGGCTACACCTTC.

The CDR3 reads CASSPPIYDMFILGNTIYF. The CDR3 DNA sequence: TGTGCCAGCTCACCACCTATATATGATATGTTTATCCTTGGAAACACCATATATTTT. The chain combines TRBV18 with TRBJ1-3; D is ambiguous. Germline loops: CDR1 KGHSH, CDR2 LQKENI. Deletions cut 0 bases from V and 3 bases from J, with 21 bases between. This CDR3 comprises 19 residues.